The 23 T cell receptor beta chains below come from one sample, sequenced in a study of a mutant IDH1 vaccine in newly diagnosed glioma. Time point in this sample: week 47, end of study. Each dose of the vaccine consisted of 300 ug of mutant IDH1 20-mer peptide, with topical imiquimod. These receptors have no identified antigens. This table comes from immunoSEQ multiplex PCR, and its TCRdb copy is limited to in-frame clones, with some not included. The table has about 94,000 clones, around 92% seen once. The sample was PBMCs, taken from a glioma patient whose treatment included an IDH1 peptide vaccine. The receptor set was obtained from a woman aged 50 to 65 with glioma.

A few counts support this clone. The CDR3 DNA sequence: TGTGCCTGGAAGTCCGAGAGCTCCTATAATTCACCCCTCCACTTT. Translated, it gives CAWKSESSYNSPLHF. This rearrangement joins TRBV30 to TRBJ1-6, with D uncertain. V lost 4 bases, J lost 0 bases, and 10 bases lay in between. The germline gives CDR1 GTSNPN, CDR2 SVGIG (reference sequence). The CDR3 totals 15 residues.

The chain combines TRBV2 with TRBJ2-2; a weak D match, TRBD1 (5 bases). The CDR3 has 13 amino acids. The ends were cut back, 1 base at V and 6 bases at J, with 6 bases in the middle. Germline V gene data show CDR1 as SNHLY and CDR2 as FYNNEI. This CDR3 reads CASSEVGAGELFF. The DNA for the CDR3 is TGTGCCAGCAGTGAAGTAGGGGCCGGGGAGCTGTTTTTT.

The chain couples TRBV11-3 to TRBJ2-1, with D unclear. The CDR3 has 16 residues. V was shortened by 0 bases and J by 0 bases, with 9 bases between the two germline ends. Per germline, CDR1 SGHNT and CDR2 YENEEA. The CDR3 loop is CASSLEGSSSYNEQFF. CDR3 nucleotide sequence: TGTGCCAGCAGCTTAGAGGGCTCGAGCTCCTACAATGAGCAGTTCTTC.

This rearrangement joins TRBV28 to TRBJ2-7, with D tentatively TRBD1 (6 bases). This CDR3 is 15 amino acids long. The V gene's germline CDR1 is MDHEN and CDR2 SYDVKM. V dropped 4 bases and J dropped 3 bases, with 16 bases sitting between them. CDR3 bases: TGTGCCAGCAGTTCCCACAGGGTTTTAGTCTACGAGCAGTACTTC. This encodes CASSSHRVLVYEQYF. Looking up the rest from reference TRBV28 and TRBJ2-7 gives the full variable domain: DVKVTQSSRYLVKRTGEKVFLECVQDMDHENMFWYRQDPGLGLRLIYFSYDVKMKEKGDIPEGYSVSREKKERFSLILESASTNQTSMYLCASSSHRVLVYEQYFGPGTRLTVT.

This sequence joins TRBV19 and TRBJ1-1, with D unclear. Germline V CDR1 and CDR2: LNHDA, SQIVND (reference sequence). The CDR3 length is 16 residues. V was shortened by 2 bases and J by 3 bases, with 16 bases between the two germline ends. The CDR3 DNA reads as TGTGCCAGTAGTATACCAACGGACCTACCCCACACTGAAGCTTTCTTT. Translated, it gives CASSIPTDLPHTEAFF.

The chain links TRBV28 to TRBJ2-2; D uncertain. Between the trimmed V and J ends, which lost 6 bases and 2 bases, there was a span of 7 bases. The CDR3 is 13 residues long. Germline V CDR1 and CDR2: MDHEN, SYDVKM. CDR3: CASSTPNTGELFF. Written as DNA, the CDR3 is TGTGCCAGCAGCACTCCTAACACCGGGGAGCTGTTTTTT. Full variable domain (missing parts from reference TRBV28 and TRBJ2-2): DVKVTQSSRYLVKRTGEKVFLECVQDMDHENMFWYRQDPGLGLRLIYFSYDVKMKEKGDIPEGYSVSREKKERFSLILESASTNQTSMYLCASSTPNTGELFFGEGSRLTVL.

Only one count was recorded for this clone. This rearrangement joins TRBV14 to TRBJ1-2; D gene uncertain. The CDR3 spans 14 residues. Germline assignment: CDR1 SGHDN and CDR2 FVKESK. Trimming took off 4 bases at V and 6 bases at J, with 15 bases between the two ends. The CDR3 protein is CASSPRVRSNGYTF. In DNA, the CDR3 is TGTGCCAGCAGCCCGAGGGTGAGATCCAATGGCTACACCTTC.

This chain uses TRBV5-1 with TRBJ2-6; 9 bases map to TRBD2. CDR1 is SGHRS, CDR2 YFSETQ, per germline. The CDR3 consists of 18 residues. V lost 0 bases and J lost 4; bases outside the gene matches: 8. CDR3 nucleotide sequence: TGCGCCAGCAGCTTGGTTCCAGCGGGAGGAACAGGGGCCAACGTCCTGACTTTC. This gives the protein CASSLVPAGGTGANVLTF.

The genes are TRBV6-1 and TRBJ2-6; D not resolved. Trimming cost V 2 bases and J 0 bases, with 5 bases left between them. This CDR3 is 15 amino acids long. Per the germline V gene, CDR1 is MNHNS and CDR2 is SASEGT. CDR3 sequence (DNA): TGTGCCAGCAGTGAAAGCAGCTCTGGGGCCAACGTCCTGACTTTC. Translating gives CASSESSSGANVLTF.

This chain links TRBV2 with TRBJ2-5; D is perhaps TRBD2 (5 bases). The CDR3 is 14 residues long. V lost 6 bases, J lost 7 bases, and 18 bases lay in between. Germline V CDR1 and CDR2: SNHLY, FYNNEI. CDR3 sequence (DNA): TGTGCCAGCAGACTATCCTACCAAGAGGGGACCCAGTACTTC. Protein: CASRLSYQEGTQYF.

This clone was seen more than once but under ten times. CDR3 residues: CASSIRQDGKAYF. CDR3 sequence (DNA): TGTGCCAGTAGTATACGGCAGGACGGCAAAGCTTACTTC. The V gene is TRBV19, the J gene TRBJ2-7, with D hard to call. The germline V and J ends were trimmed by 2 bases and 13 bases, with 18 bases remaining between them. Germline values: CDR1 LNHDA, CDR2 SQIVND (reference sequence). CDR3 length equals 13 residues. The full variable domain, completed using reference TRBV19 and TRBJ2-7, is DGGITQSPKYLFRKEGQNVTLSCEQNLNHDAMYWYRQDPGQGLRLIYYSQIVNDFQKGDIAEGYSVSREKKESFPLTVTSAQKNPTAFYLCASSIRQDGKAYFGPGTRLTVT.

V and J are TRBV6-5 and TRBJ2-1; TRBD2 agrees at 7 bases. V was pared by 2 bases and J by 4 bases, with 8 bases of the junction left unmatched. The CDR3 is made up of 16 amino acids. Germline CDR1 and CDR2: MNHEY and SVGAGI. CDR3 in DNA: TGTGCCAGCAGTTACCGCTGGCGGGAGACGTACAATGAGCAGTTCTTC. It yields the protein CASSYRWRETYNEQFF.

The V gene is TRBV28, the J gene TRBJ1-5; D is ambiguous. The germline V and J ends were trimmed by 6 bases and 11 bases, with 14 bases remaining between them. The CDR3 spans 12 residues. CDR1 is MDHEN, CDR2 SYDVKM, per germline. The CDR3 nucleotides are TGTGCCAGCAGCCCGGGTGAGAGCGCCCAGCATTTT. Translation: CASSPGESAQHF.

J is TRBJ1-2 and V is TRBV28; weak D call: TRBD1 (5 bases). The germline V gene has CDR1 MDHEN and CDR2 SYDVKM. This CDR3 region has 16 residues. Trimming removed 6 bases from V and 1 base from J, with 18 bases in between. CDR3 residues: CASSFLGAANNYGYTF. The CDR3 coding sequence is TGTGCCAGCAGCTTTCTCGGGGCGGCTAATAACTATGGCTACACCTTC.

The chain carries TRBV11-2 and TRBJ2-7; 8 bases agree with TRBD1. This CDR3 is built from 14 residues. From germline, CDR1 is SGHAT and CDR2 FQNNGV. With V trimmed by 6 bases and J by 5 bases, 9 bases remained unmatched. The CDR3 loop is CASRGFGQGHEQYF. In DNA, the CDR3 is TGTGCCAGCAGGGGGTTCGGACAGGGCCACGAGCAGTACTTC. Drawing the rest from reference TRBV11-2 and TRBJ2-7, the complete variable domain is EAGVAQSPRYKIIEKRQSVAFWCNPISGHATLYWYQQILGQGPKLLIQFQNNGVVDDSQLPKDRFSAERLKGVDSTLKIQPAKLEDSAVYLCASRGFGQGHEQYFGPGTRLTVT.

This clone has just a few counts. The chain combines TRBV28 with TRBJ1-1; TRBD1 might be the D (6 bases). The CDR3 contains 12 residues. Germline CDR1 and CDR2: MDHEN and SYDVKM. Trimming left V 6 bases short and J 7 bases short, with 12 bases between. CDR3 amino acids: CASSMEDSEAFF. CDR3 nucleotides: TGTGCCAGCAGCATGGAGGACAGTGAAGCTTTCTTT.

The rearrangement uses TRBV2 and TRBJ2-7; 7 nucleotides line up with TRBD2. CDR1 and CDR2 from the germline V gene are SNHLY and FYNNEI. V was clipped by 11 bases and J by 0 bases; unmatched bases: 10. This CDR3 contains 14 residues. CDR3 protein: CAVPRGERSYEQYF. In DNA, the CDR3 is TGTGCCGTCCCCCGGGGGGAACGCTCCTACGAGCAGTACTTC.

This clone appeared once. The chain's CDR3 is CASSQGSDRATYEQYF. The CDR3 DNA reads as TGCGCCAGCAGCCAAGGTTCGGACAGGGCTACCTACGAGCAGTACTTC. The V gene is TRBV4-1, the J gene TRBJ2-5; 8 bases agree with TRBD1. Near its end, the DNA agrees better with TRBJ2-7, so the J call may be wrong. Germline-derived CDR1 and CDR2 are MGHRA and YSYEKL. This CDR3 region has 16 residues.

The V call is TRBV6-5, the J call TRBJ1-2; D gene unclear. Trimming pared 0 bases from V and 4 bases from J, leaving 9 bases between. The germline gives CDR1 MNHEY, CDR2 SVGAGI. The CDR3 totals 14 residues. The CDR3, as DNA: TGTGCCAGCAGTTACTCGCTGCGAAGCTATGGCTACACCTTC. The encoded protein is CASSYSLRSYGYTF.

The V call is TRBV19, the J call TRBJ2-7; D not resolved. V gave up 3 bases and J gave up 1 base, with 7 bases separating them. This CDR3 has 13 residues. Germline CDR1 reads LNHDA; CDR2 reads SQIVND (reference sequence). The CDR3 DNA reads TGTGCCAGTAGTATGGAACGGTCCTACGAGCAGTACTTC. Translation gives CASSMERSYEQYF.

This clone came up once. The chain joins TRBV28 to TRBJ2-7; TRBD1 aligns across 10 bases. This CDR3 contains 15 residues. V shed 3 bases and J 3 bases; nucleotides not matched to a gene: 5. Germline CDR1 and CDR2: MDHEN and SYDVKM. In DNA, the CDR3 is TGTGCCAGCAGTTTGCTCGGACAGGGGGACTACGAGCAGTACTTC. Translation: CASSLLGQGDYEQYF.

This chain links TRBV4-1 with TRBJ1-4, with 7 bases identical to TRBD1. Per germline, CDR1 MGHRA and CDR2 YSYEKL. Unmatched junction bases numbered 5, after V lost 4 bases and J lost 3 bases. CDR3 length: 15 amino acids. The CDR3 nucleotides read TGCGCCAGCAGCCGAACAGGGGACCCTAATGAAAAACTGTTTTTT. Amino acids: CASSRTGDPNEKLFF.

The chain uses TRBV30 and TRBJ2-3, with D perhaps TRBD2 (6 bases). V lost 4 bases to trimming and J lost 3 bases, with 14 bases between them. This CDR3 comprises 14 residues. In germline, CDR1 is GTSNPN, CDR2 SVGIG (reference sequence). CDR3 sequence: CAWNRDSSTDTQYF. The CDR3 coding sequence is TGTGCCTGGAACCGGGACTCGAGTACAGATACGCAGTATTTT.